This T cell receptor beta chain was observed in a study of blood T cell repertoires in COVID-19. At the level of the study: The United States, Italy and Spain provided the acute and convalescent COVID-19 samples. Sample material is recorded as cDNA or gDNA derived from T cells, B-cell-depleted T cells, or PBMCs.

As handled by the study authors: Researchers report that nucleated cell counts were estimated from reference gene primer amplification. Sequencing was performed with immunoSEQ multiplex PCR; in TCRdb, only in-frame clones are kept and a portion is missing. The V and J calls and clone size come from that table; D and trimming were worked out from the DNA. This sample yields roughly 100,000 clones, of which 89% are seen a single time; roughly 15% belongs to the top ten. V was trimmed by 2 bases and J by 4 bases, leaving 9 bases between them. The germline gives CDR1 MNHEY, CDR2 SVGAGI. The CDR3 extends over 14 amino acids.

This sequence originates from a woman of 80 years or more in a cohort sampled during active COVID-19. The chain has TRBV6-5 and TRBJ2-1; D gene unclear. The sample was peripheral blood. This CDR3 reads CASSYQTDYNEQFF. DNA for the CDR3: TGTGCCAGCAGTTACCAAACAGATTACAATGAGCAGTTCTTC.